These T cell receptor beta chains were read from a single sample in a study of Ad26.COV2.S vaccination and SARS-CoV-2 variants. Sequencing was performed with immunoSEQ multiplex PCR; in TCRdb, only in-frame clones are kept and a portion is missing. The sample records hundreds of thousands of clones, roughly 90% being singletons. Sequences were derived from peripheral blood, sampled in a trial of Ad26.COV2.S vaccine versus placebo. The receptors were sampled from a person between 18 and 65 years old who received the Ad26.COV2.S COVID-19 vaccine or a placebo. CDR3s include the opening cysteine and the closing phenylalanine or tryptophan. A D gene is named only where the DNA matches it firmly. Size tells how often a clone was seen (once, few, many) or the class of an expanded clone, and some rows leave it out.

d_gene	v_gene	abundance	j_gene	CDR3nt	CDR3aa
-	TRBV7-6	-	TRBJ2-3	TGTGCCAGCAGCCAAAACGGGCCGGCAGATAAGTATTTT	CASSQNGPADKYF
-	TRBV12-3/TRBV12-4	-	TRBJ1-1	TGTGCCAGCAGTTTCAGGGTGAACACTGAAGCTTTCTTT	CASSFRVNTEAFF
-	TRBV7-2	-	TRBJ1-2	TGTGCCAGCAGCCTTCGACAGGACGGCTTAAACACCTTC	CASSLRQDGLNTF
-	TRBV10-2	-	TRBJ1-5	TGCGCCAGCAGTGAAGGGGGATTGAGGGGCAATCAGCCCCAGCATTTT	CASSEGGLRGNQPQHF
TRBD1	TRBV20-1	once	TRBJ1-2	TGCAGTGCGTATAGGGGGGACAGAAACTTC	CSAYRGDRNF
-	TRBV19	-	TRBJ1-2	TGTGCCAGTTCCCAGGGGAATTTTGGCTACACCTTC	CASSQGNFGYTF
-	TRBV29-1	-	TRBJ1-1	TGCAGCGTTGTTAGGGGGAACACTGAAGCTTTCTTT	CSVVRGNTEAFF
-	TRBV18	-	TRBJ1-6	TGTGCCAGCTCACCAAACGGGGCGGCAAATAATTCACCCCTCCACTTT	CASSPNGAANNSPLHF
-	TRBV6-5	-	TRBJ1-1	TGTGCCAGCACCTATTCAGGGGCAGGGAACACTGAAGCTTTCTTT	CASTYSGAGNTEAFF
TRBD1	TRBV13	once	TRBJ1-1	TGTGCCAGCAGCCCCCGGGGGACAGGGAACACTGAAGCTTTCTTT	CASSPRGTGNTEAFF
-	TRBV28	-	TRBJ2-1	TGTGCCAGCAGTTTAGGGGTAGTGAGGGGCTATTTGAATGAGCAGTTCTTC	CASSLGVVRGYLNEQFF
TRBD1	TRBV28	-	TRBJ2-7	TGTGCCAGCAGTCTGGGACAGGGGAGCTACGAGCAGTACTTC	CASSLGQGSYEQYF
-	TRBV3-1/TRBV3-2	-	TRBJ2-2	TGTGCCAGCAGCCACAGGGGGGCGGCCGGGGAGCTGTTTTTT	CASSHRGAAGELFF
TRBD1	TRBV7-9	-	TRBJ2-2	TGTGCCAGCAGCTCGGACAGGGGGCGTCGGACCGGGGAGCTGTTTTTT	CASSSDRGRRTGELFF
-	TRBV27	-	TRBJ1-5	TGTGCCAGCAGTTTCAATAGGGGACATCGGGGGGGGCATCGTCAGCCCCAGCATTTT	CASSFNRGHRGGHRQPQHF
-	TRBV6-5	-	TRBJ2-7	TGTGCCAGCAGACGGGGAGTTAGATCCTACGAGCAGTACTTC	CASRRGVRSYEQYF
-	TRBV5-6	-	TRBJ2-1	TGTGCCAGCAGCTTACCCAGTTACAATGAGCAGTTCTTC	CASSLPSYNEQFF
TRBD1	TRBV10-3	-	TRBJ1-4	TGTGCCATATCCGGGACAGGAGGCGAAAAACTGTTTTTT	CAISGTGGEKLFF
-	TRBV9	-	TRBJ1-2	TGTGCCAGCAGCCCTTCCGATGGTGACTATGGCTACACCTTC	CASSPSDGDYGYTF
-	TRBV27	-	TRBJ2-7	TGTGCCAGCAGAAGCTCCTACGAGCAGTACTTC	CASRSSYEQYF
-	TRBV5-4	-	TRBJ1-3	TGTGCCAGCAGCCAGGACGGAAGCTCTGGAAACACCATATATTTT	CASSQDGSSGNTIYF
TRBD2	TRBV7-8	-	TRBJ2-1	TGTGCCAGCCAACCGGGACTAGCGTTTGAGCAGTTCTTC	CASQPGLAFEQFF
-	TRBV5-8	once	TRBJ1-1	TGTGCCAGCAGCTTGGAACAGGCGAACACTGAAGCTTTCTTT	CASSLEQANTEAFF
-	TRBV19	-	TRBJ2-7	TGTGCCAGTAGTGCAGGACAGACCTACGAGCAGTACTTC	CASSAGQTYEQYF
-	TRBV29-1	-	TRBJ2-2	TGCAGCGTTGAAGTTGGTAGGGCCACCGGGGAGCTGTTTTTT	CSVEVGRATGELFF
TRBD1	TRBV7-9	-	TRBJ2-3	TGTGCCAGCAGCTTAACAGGGGCAGATACGCAGTATTTT	CASSLTGADTQYF
TRBD1	TRBV28	-	TRBJ1-5	TGTGCCAGCGAGATACCGAGACAGGGAAGCAATCAGCCCCAGCATTTT	CASEIPRQGSNQPQHF
-	TRBV28	-	TRBJ1-5	TGTGCCAGCAGTTTTATTCAGGGAACGAACCAGCATTTT	CASSFIQGTNQHF
TRBD1	TRBV5-1	-	TRBJ1-2	TGCGCCAGCAGCTTACGGACAACCGGGACAGGGGTAGGTGGCTACACCTTC	CASSLRTTGTGVGGYTF
-	TRBV2	-	TRBJ2-2	TGTGCCAGCAGTGTTGGAGGGACTGGGGGGGAGCTGTTTTTT	CASSVGGTGGELFF
TRBD2	TRBV5-4	-	TRBJ2-2	TGTGCCAGCAGCTTGGCTGCGGGGGGGCCTATCGGGGAGCTGTTTTTT	CASSLAAGGPIGELFF
-	TRBV5-5	-	TRBJ2-3	TGTGCCAGCGTAGCCCACACAGATACACAGTATTTT	CASVAHTDTQYF
-	TRBV19	once	TRBJ2-1	TGTGCCAGTAGTCCCCAACTCGTCTGGGGGGACGACAATGAGCAGTTCTTC	CASSPQLVWGDDNEQFF
-	TRBV5-6	-	TRBJ2-3	TGTGCCAGCAGCTTGGGCCAGGGAGTGGCAGATACGCAGTATTTT	CASSLGQGVADTQYF
-	TRBV7-9	-	TRBJ2-1	TGTGCCAGCAGCCTGGGGGCAGGGGATGGCAATGAGCAGTTCTTC	CASSLGAGDGNEQFF
TRBD1	TRBV18	once	TRBJ2-2	TGTGCCACCCAGACCGACGGGACAGCGAACACCGGGGAGCTGTTTTTT	CATQTDGTANTGELFF
-	TRBV4-1	-	TRBJ2-7	TGCGCCAGCAGCCAAGAGTCCATTAGGGCCACCTTCTACGAGCAGTACTTC	CASSQESIRATFYEQYF
TRBD1	TRBV11-2	-	TRBJ1-4	TGTGCCAGCAGCTTAGATGGACAGGGACCGTTTTTT	CASSLDGQGPFF
TRBD1	TRBV4-3	-	TRBJ2-7	TGCGCCAGCAGCCAAGTAACCGGGACAGGGGACTCCTACGAGCAGTACTTC	CASSQVTGTGDSYEQYF
TRBD1	TRBV2	-	TRBJ2-3	TGTGCCAGCAGTGAGGGACAGAGCACAGATACGCAGTATTTT	CASSEGQSTDTQYF
-	TRBV10-3	-	TRBJ1-6	TGTGCCATCAGTGAGTCGGGAGGGGCCGCCTATAATTCACCCCTCCACTTT	CAISESGGAAYNSPLHF
-	TRBV5-1	-	TRBJ2-3	TGCGCCAGCTTGCGGGACTCCAGCACAGATACGCAGTATTTT	CASLRDSSTDTQYF